A selection of T cell receptor beta chains follows, all from one sample in a study of cytomegalovirus exposure and HLA in healthy donors. Repertoires were generated with immunoSEQ multiplex PCR, while TCRdb's copy carries only in-frame clones and drops some. In the table there are more than 100,000 clones, over 60% of which are singletons. Sequences were obtained from PBMCs. The receptors were gathered from a woman in her 40s in good health and CMV-seropositive. The CDR3 runs from the conserved cysteine through the conserved F or W. D genes are given only for firm matches. For some rows the clone size is stated as once, few or many, or as a class when expanded; others skip it.

d_gene: NA; abundance: once; j_gene: TRBJ2-3; v_gene: TRBV19; CDR3aa: CASSIEATALSTDTQYF; CDR3nt: TGTGCCAGTAGTATAGAAGCGACAGCCCTGAGCACAGATACGCAGTATTTT
d_gene: NA; abundance: NA; j_gene: TRBJ2-7; v_gene: TRBV25-1; CDR3aa: CASSEVGGGSYEQYF; CDR3nt: TGTGCCAGCAGTGAGGTTGGCGGCGGATCCTACGAGCAGTACTTC
d_gene: NA; abundance: NA; j_gene: TRBJ1-5; v_gene: TRBV5-5; CDR3aa: CASSQGGDSQPQHF; CDR3nt: TGTGCCAGCAGCCAAGGGGGGGATAGTCAGCCCCAGCATTTT
d_gene: NA; abundance: few; j_gene: TRBJ2-7; v_gene: TRBV2; CDR3aa: CASKEVLSYEQYF; CDR3nt: TGTGCCAGCAAGGAGGTCCTATCCTACGAGCAGTACTTC
d_gene: TRBD1; abundance: few; j_gene: TRBJ1-6; v_gene: TRBV6-1; CDR3aa: CAARDRDDSPLHF; CDR3nt: TGTGCCGCCCGGGACAGGGATGATTCACCCCTCCACTTT
d_gene: TRBD2; abundance: NA; j_gene: TRBJ2-5; v_gene: TRBV5-1; CDR3aa: CASNLAGRLKQETQYF; CDR3nt: TGCGCCAGCAATTTAGCGGGGAGACTCAAACAAGAGACCCAGTACTTC
d_gene: NA; abundance: NA; j_gene: TRBJ2-5; v_gene: TRBV6-5; CDR3aa: CASTKQGVGTQYF; CDR3nt: TGTGCCAGCACCAAACAGGGTGTGGGGACCCAGTACTTC
d_gene: NA; abundance: NA; j_gene: TRBJ1-5; v_gene: TRBV21-1; CDR3aa: CASSEGQPSGQPQHF; CDR3nt: TGTGCCAGCAGCGAAGGACAGCCCTCCGGTCAGCCCCAGCATTTT
d_gene: TRBD1; abundance: NA; j_gene: TRBJ2-1; v_gene: TRBV4-1; CDR3aa: CASSQGDRRLSEQFF; CDR3nt: TGCGCCAGCAGCCAAGGGGACAGAAGACTCTCAGAGCAGTTCTTC
d_gene: NA; abundance: NA; j_gene: TRBJ2-1; v_gene: TRBV4-3; CDR3aa: CASSQEAVDRSSYNEQFF; CDR3nt: TGCGCCAGCAGCCAAGAAGCTGTCGACAGGAGCTCCTACAATGAGCAGTTCTTC
d_gene: NA; abundance: NA; j_gene: TRBJ2-7; v_gene: TRBV5-1; CDR3aa: CASSLEGDYEQYF; CDR3nt: TGCGCCAGCAGCTTGGAGGGGGATTACGAGCAGTACTTC
d_gene: NA; abundance: NA; j_gene: TRBJ2-2; v_gene: TRBV19; CDR3aa: CASAEQGTGELFF; CDR3nt: TGTGCCAGCGCCGAACAGGGCACCGGGGAGCTGTTTTTT
d_gene: TRBD2; abundance: NA; j_gene: TRBJ2-1; v_gene: TRBV5-1; CDR3aa: CASSLVGSGGARNEQFF; CDR3nt: TGCGCCAGCAGCTTGGTAGGTAGCGGGGGGGCCCGAAATGAGCAGTTCTTC
d_gene: NA; abundance: NA; j_gene: TRBJ1-6; v_gene: TRBV28; CDR3aa: CASRSRDNYSPLHF; CDR3nt: TGTGCCAGCCGCTCGAGGGACAATTATTCACCCCTCCACTTT
d_gene: TRBD2; abundance: NA; j_gene: TRBJ2-1; v_gene: TRBV7-2; CDR3aa: CASSLRRPAGGTNNEQFF; CDR3nt: TGTGCCAGCAGCTTAAGGCGACCAGCGGGAGGTACCAACAATGAGCAGTTCTTC
d_gene: TRBD1; abundance: NA; j_gene: TRBJ2-7; v_gene: TRBV19; CDR3aa: CASSRGTGPYEQYF; CDR3nt: TGTGCCAGTAGCAGAGGGACAGGCCCCTACGAGCAGTACTTC
d_gene: TRBD1; abundance: few; j_gene: TRBJ1-6; v_gene: TRBV7-2; CDR3aa: CASSLAQGAISPLHF; CDR3nt: TGTGCCAGCAGCTTAGCGCAGGGGGCGATTTCACCCCTCCACTTT
d_gene: NA; abundance: few; j_gene: TRBJ1-2; v_gene: TRBV9; CDR3aa: CASSVTDTNYGYTF; CDR3nt: TGTGCCAGCAGCGTGACAGACACTAACTATGGCTACACCTTC
d_gene: NA; abundance: NA; j_gene: TRBJ1-1; v_gene: TRBV5-8; CDR3aa: CASSYRRGNTEAFF; CDR3nt: TGTGCCAGCAGCTACCGGAGGGGTAATACTGAAGCTTTCTTT
d_gene: NA; abundance: NA; j_gene: TRBJ1-5; v_gene: TRBV7-2; CDR3aa: CASSYDTYQPQHF; CDR3nt: TGTGCCAGCAGTTATGACACATATCAGCCCCAGCATTTT
d_gene: TRBD2; abundance: NA; j_gene: TRBJ2-1; v_gene: TRBV30; CDR3aa: CAWSVGPAGGVYNEQFF; CDR3nt: TGTGCCTGGAGTGTAGGTCCAGCGGGGGGGGTCTACAATGAGCAGTTCTTC
d_gene: NA; abundance: NA; j_gene: TRBJ1-2; v_gene: TRBV19; CDR3aa: CASSIGSRYPYGYTF; CDR3nt: TGTGCCAGTAGTATAGGTTCGAGATACCCCTATGGCTACACCTTC
d_gene: NA; abundance: NA; j_gene: TRBJ2-2; v_gene: TRBV9; CDR3aa: CASSAGQHTGELFF; CDR3nt: TGTGCCAGCAGCGCTGGACAGCACACCGGGGAGCTGTTTTTT
d_gene: TRBD1; abundance: NA; j_gene: TRBJ1-1; v_gene: TRBV11-2; CDR3aa: CASSLAGTGGRNTEAFF; CDR3nt: TGTGCCAGCAGCTTAGCCGGGACAGGGGGGCGGAACACTGAAGCTTTCTTT
d_gene: NA; abundance: few; j_gene: TRBJ1-1; v_gene: TRBV7-9; CDR3aa: CASSLAVSAPSGAFF; CDR3nt: TGTGCCAGCAGCTTAGCGGTTTCGGCCCCTTCGGGAGCTTTCTTT
d_gene: NA; abundance: NA; j_gene: TRBJ2-3; v_gene: TRBV30; CDR3aa: CAWRKWASEDTDTQYF; CDR3nt: TGTGCCTGGAGAAAGTGGGCTAGCGAAGACACAGATACGCAGTATTTT
d_gene: TRBD1; abundance: NA; j_gene: TRBJ1-1; v_gene: TRBV6-5; CDR3aa: CASSPEGALTEAFF; CDR3nt: TGTGCCAGCAGCCCAGAGGGGGCGTTGACTGAAGCTTTCTTT
d_gene: TRBD2; abundance: NA; j_gene: TRBJ2-2; v_gene: TRBV7-6; CDR3aa: CASSLARGAGTGELFF; CDR3nt: TGTGCCAGCAGCTTAGCGCGGGGGGCAGGGACCGGGGAGCTGTTTTTT
d_gene: NA; abundance: NA; j_gene: TRBJ2-1; v_gene: TRBV18; CDR3aa: CASSAPSNEQFF; CDR3nt: TGTGCCAGCTCGGCTCCTAGCAATGAGCAGTTCTTC
d_gene: NA; abundance: few; j_gene: TRBJ2-5; v_gene: TRBV5-4; CDR3aa: CASSLDPVDETQYF; CDR3nt: TGTGCCAGCAGCTTGGACCCGGTTGATGAGACCCAGTACTTC
d_gene: TRBD1; abundance: NA; j_gene: TRBJ1-2; v_gene: TRBV5-1; CDR3aa: CASSSSDRGSGYTF; CDR3nt: TGCGCCAGCAGCTCCTCGGACAGGGGGTCCGGCTACACCTTC
d_gene: TRBD1; abundance: NA; j_gene: TRBJ1-1; v_gene: TRBV5-4; CDR3aa: CASSSLTGLNTEAFF; CDR3nt: TGTGCCAGCAGTTCGTTGACAGGGTTGAACACTGAAGCTTTCTTT
d_gene: NA; abundance: NA; j_gene: TRBJ2-1; v_gene: TRBV19; CDR3aa: CASSVRGYNEQFF; CDR3nt: TGTGCCAGTAGTGTCCGGGGCTACAATGAGCAGTTCTTC
d_gene: TRBD2; abundance: once; j_gene: TRBJ2-7; v_gene: TRBV2; CDR3aa: CASSEWGGGAYEQYF; CDR3nt: TGTGCCAGCAGTGAATGGGGCGGGGGAGCCTACGAGCAGTACTTC
d_gene: NA; abundance: NA; j_gene: TRBJ1-3; v_gene: TRBV4-1; CDR3aa: CASSRLISSGNTIYF; CDR3nt: TGCGCCAGCAGCCGCCTCATTAGCTCTGGAAACACCATATATTTT
d_gene: TRBD2; abundance: NA; j_gene: TRBJ2-5; v_gene: TRBV4-1; CDR3aa: CASSRGTIQETQYF; CDR3nt: TGCGCCAGCAGCCGCGGGACTATCCAAGAGACCCAGTACTTC
d_gene: NA; abundance: NA; j_gene: TRBJ2-6; v_gene: TRBV19; CDR3aa: CASNPRGRSSGANVLTF; CDR3nt: TGTGCCAGTAACCCCCGGGGGAGAAGCTCTGGGGCCAACGTCCTGACTTTC
d_gene: NA; abundance: NA; j_gene: TRBJ2-7; v_gene: TRBV6-5; CDR3aa: CASSRPGLTSYEQYF; CDR3nt: TGTGCCAGCAGTCGCCCGGGACTGACATCCTACGAGCAGTACTTC
d_gene: TRBD2; abundance: NA; j_gene: TRBJ2-1; v_gene: TRBV7-3; CDR3aa: CASSLLAGGYNEQFF; CDR3nt: TGTGCCAGCAGCCTACTAGCGGGAGGGTACAATGAGCAGTTCTTC
d_gene: TRBD2; abundance: NA; j_gene: TRBJ2-5; v_gene: TRBV9; CDR3aa: CASSEGGLAGGETQYF; CDR3nt: TGTGCCAGCAGCGAGGGGGGACTAGCGGGGGGTGAGACCCAGTACTTC
d_gene: NA; abundance: NA; j_gene: TRBJ1-5; v_gene: TRBV7-2; CDR3aa: CASSLDRDQPQHF; CDR3nt: TGTGCCAGCAGCTTAGACAGGGATCAGCCCCAGCATTTT
d_gene: TRBD2; abundance: NA; j_gene: TRBJ2-1; v_gene: TRBV2; CDR3aa: CASRGGVEQFF; CDR3nt: TGTGCCAGCAGGGGGGGGGTTGAGCAGTTCTTC
d_gene: NA; abundance: NA; j_gene: TRBJ1-1; v_gene: TRBV19; CDR3aa: CASSLPGGLNTEAFF; CDR3nt: TGTGCCAGTAGTCTCCCGGGAGGACTGAACACTGAAGCTTTCTTT
d_gene: NA; abundance: NA; j_gene: TRBJ1-1; v_gene: TRBV5-1; CDR3aa: CASSRSLDRNTEAFF; CDR3nt: TGCGCCAGCAGCCGTTCCTTGGACAGGAACACTGAAGCTTTCTTT
d_gene: TRBD2; abundance: NA; j_gene: TRBJ2-5; v_gene: TRBV5-1; CDR3aa: CASSLTTSGGQEQYF; CDR3nt: TGCGCCAGCAGCCTGACGACTAGCGGGGGGCAGGAGCAGTACTTC
d_gene: NA; abundance: NA; j_gene: TRBJ2-7; v_gene: TRBV25-1; CDR3aa: CASSETGYEQYF; CDR3nt: TGTGCCAGCAGTGAGACGGGCTACGAGCAGTACTTC
d_gene: NA; abundance: NA; j_gene: TRBJ1-4; v_gene: TRBV19; CDR3aa: CANGCSLNEKLFF; CDR3nt: TGTGCCAACGGGTGCTCCCTCAATGAAAAACTGTTTTTT
d_gene: NA; abundance: once; j_gene: TRBJ2-7; v_gene: TRBV5-6; CDR3aa: CASSYTGPYEQYF; CDR3nt: TGTGCCAGCTCCTATACAGGGCCCTACGAGCAGTACTTC
d_gene: TRBD1; abundance: NA; j_gene: TRBJ2-3; v_gene: TRBV19; CDR3aa: CASSLTGARTDTQYF; CDR3nt: TGTGCCAGTAGTCTCACAGGGGCCCGCACAGATACGCAGTATTTT
d_gene: NA; abundance: NA; j_gene: TRBJ1-5; v_gene: TRBV7-9; CDR3aa: CASSFTGMGNQPQHF; CDR3nt: TGTGCCAGCAGCTTTACAGGGATGGGAAATCAGCCCCAGCATTTT
d_gene: TRBD1; abundance: NA; j_gene: TRBJ1-3; v_gene: TRBV4-1; CDR3aa: CASSQTQGASFGNTIYF; CDR3nt: TGCGCCAGCAGCCAAACTCAGGGGGCTAGCTTTGGAAACACCATATATTTT
d_gene: TRBD1; abundance: NA; j_gene: TRBJ1-2; v_gene: TRBV5-1; CDR3aa: CASRLSGQGNYGYTF; CDR3nt: TGCGCCAGCAGGCTTTCCGGACAGGGAAACTATGGCTACACCTTC
d_gene: NA; abundance: NA; j_gene: TRBJ2-1; v_gene: TRBV7-2; CDR3aa: CASSPNPRGNDNEQFF; CDR3nt: TGTGCCAGCAGCCCAAACCCTAGAGGGAACGACAATGAGCAGTTCTTC
d_gene: NA; abundance: NA; j_gene: TRBJ1-1; v_gene: TRBV9; CDR3aa: CASSVVEGSTEAFF; CDR3nt: TGTGCCAGCAGCGTAGTGGAGGGGAGCACTGAAGCTTTCTTT